This TCR beta chain is drawn from a study of memory CD8 T cells in hepatitis C reinfection. Study context: Between 55 and 20 weeks before reinfection detection, pre-reinfection samples were drawn.

TCRdb's table, derived via immunoSEQ multiplex PCR, lists solely in-frame clones and lacks some. The profile shows under 60,000 clones, roughly 89% of them singletons. Documented time point: pre-reinfection, 55 to 20 weeks before reinfection detection. Sorted cells were sequenced directly ex vivo without any in vitro expansion. Donors came from people who inject drugs enrolled in HEPCO, Canada. CDR1 is SGHDT, CDR2 YYEEEE, per germline. The CDR3 runs to 12 residues. V lost 3 bases, J lost 3 bases, and 6 bases lay in between. This TCR derives from a man aged 18-30 years with hepatitis C virus infection. Sequences were obtained from naive CD8+ T cells sorted from blood. The J gene is TRBJ1-1, the V gene TRBV5-6; no firm D call. CDR3 nucleotide sequence: TGTGCCAGCAGCTCAGGATACACTGAAGCTTTCTTT. As protein: CASSSGYTEAFF.